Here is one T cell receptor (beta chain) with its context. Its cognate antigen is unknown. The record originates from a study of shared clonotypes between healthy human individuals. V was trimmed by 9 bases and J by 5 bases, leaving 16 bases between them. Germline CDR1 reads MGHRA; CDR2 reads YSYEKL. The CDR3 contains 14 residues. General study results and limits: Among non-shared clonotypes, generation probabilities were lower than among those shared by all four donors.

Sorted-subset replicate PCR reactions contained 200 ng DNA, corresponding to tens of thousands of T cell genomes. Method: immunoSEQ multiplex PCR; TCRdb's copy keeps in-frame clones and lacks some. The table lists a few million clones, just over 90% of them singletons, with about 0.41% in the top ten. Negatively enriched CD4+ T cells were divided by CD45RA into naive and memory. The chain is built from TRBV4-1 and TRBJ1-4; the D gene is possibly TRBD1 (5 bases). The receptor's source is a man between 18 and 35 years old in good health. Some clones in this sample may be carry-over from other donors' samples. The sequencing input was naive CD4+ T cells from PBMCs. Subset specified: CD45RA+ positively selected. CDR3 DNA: TGCGCCAGGCACCCGGGACGGCCAAATGAAAAACTGTTTTTT. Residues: CARHPGRPNEKLFF.